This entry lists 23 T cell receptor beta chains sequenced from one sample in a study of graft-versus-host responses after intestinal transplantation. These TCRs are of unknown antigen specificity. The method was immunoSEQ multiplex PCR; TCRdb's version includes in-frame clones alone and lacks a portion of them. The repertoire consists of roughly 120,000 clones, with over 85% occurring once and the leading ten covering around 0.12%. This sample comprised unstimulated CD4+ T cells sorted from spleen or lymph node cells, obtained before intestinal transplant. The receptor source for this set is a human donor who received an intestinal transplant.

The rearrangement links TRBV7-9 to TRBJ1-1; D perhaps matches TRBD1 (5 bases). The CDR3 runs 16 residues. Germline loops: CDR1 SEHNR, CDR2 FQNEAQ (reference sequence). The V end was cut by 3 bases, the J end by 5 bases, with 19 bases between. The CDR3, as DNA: TGTGCCAGCAGCTTCTCCGGGGGGATGGAAGAAACTGAAGCTTTCTTT. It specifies CASSFSGGMEETEAFF. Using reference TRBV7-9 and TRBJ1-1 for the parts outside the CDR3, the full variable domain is DTGVSQNPRHKITKRGQNVTFRCDPISEHNRLYWYRQTLGQGPEFLTYFQNEAQLEKSRLLSDRFSAERPKGSFSTLEIQRTEQGDSAMYLCASSFSGGMEETEAFFGQGTRLTVV.

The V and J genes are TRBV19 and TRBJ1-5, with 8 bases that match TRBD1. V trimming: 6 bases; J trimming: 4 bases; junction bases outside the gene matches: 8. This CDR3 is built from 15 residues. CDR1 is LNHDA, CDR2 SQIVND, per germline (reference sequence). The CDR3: CASRAGQGRNQPQHF. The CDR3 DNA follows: TGTGCCAGTAGGGCCGGACAGGGCCGGAATCAGCCCCAGCATTTT.

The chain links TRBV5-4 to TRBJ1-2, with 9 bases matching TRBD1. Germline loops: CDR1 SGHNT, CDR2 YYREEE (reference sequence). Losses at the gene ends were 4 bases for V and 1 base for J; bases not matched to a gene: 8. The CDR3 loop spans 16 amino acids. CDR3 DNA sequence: TGTGCCAGCAGCGGTGACGGGACAGGGTTTAACTATGGCTACACCTTC. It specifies CASSGDGTGFNYGYTF.

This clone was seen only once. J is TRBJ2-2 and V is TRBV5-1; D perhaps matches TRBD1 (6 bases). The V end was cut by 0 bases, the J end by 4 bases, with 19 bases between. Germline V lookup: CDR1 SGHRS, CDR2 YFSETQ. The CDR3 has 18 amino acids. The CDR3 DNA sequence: TGCGCCAGCAGCTTGGCCTTCTTGGGGTCGACAGGCACCGGGGAGCTGTTTTTT. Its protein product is CASSLAFLGSTGTGELFF.

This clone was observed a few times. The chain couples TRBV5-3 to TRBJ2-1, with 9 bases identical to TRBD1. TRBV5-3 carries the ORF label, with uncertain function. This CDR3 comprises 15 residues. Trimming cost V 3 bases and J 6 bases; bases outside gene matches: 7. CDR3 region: CARSSAGQGPNEQFF. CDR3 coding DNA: TGTGCCAGAAGCTCCGCGGGACAGGGCCCCAATGAGCAGTTCTTC.

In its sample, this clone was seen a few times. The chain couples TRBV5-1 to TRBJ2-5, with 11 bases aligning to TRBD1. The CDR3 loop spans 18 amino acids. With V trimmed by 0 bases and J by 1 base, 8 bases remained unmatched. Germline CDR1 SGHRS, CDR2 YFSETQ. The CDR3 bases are TGCGCCAGCAGCTTGGTGAAAGGGACAGGGGGACCCCAAGAGACCCAGTACTTC. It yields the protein CASSLVKGTGGPQETQYF.

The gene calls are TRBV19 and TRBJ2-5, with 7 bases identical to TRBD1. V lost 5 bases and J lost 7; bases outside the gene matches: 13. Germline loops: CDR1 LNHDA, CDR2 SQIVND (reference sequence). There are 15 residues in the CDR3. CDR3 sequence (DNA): TGTGCCAGTAGTCCAAGAACAGGGGCGGACTGGACCCAGTACTTC. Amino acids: CASSPRTGADWTQYF.

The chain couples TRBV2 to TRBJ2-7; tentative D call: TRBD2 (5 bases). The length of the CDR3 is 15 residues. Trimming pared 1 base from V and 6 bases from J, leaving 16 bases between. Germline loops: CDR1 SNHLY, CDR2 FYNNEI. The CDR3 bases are TGTGCCAGCAGTGAAGGTTTAGCGTTTGGCGGCGAGCAGTACTTC. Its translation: CASSEGLAFGGEQYF.

The CDR3 coding sequence is TGTGCCAGCAGTTTACAGGAGAACACTGAAGCTTTCTTT. Its protein is CASSLQENTEAFF. This rearrangement joins TRBV6-5 to TRBJ1-1, with a weak D call TRBD1 (5 bases). The CDR3 spans 13 residues. Germline V gene sequence: CDR1 MNHEY, CDR2 SVGAGI. Trimming removed 4 bases from V and 1 base from J, with 7 bases in between.

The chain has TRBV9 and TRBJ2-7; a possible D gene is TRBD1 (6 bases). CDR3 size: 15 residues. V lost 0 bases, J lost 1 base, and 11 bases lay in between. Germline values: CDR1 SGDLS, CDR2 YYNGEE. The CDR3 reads CASSVAPQGSYEQYF. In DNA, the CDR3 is TGTGCCAGCAGCGTAGCCCCACAGGGATCCTACGAGCAGTACTTC. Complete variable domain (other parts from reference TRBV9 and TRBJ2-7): DSGVTQTPKHLITATGQRVTLRCSPRSGDLSVYWYQQSLDQGLQFLIQYYNGEERAKGNILERFSAQQFPDLHSELNLSSLELGDSALYFCASSVAPQGSYEQYFGPGTRLTVT.

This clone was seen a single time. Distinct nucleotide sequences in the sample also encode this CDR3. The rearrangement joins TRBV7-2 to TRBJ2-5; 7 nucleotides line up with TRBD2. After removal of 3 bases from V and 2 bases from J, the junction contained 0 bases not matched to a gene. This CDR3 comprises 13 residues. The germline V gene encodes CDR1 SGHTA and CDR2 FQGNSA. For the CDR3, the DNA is TGTGCCAGCAGCTTCGGGAGGCAAGAGACCCAGTACTTC. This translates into CASSFGRQETQYF. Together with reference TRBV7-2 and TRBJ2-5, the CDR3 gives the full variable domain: GAGVSQSPSNKVTEKGKDVELRCDPISGHTALYWYRQSLGQGLEFLIYFQGNSAPDKSGLPSDRFSAERTGGSVSTLTIQRTQQEDSAVYLCASSFGRQETQYFGPGTRLLVL.

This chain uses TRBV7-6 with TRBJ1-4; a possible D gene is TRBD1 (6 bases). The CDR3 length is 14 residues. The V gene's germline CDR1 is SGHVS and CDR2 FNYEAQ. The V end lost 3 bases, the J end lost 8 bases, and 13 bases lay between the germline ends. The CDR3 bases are TGTGCCAGCAGCTTGATGACAGGAAACGAAAAACTGTTTTTT. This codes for CASSLMTGNEKLFF.

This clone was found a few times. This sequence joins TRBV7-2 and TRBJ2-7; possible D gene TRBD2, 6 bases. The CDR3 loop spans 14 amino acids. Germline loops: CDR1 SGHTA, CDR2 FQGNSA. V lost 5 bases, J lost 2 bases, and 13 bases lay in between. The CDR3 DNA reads TGTGCCAGCAGCCGCCTCGGGGGAGCCTACGAGCAGTACTTC. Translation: CASSRLGGAYEQYF.

As DNA, the CDR3 is TGTGCCAGCAGCTTATGGTACAATGAGCAGTTCTTC. Its protein product is CASSLWYNEQFF. V usage is TRBV11-2 and J usage is TRBJ2-1, with unresolved D. Germline CDR1 and CDR2: SGHAT and FQNNGV. The CDR3 sequence is 12 residues long. Trimming shortened V by 2 bases and J by 4 bases, and 3 bases separated the two germline ends. The variable domain in full, completed from reference TRBV11-2 and TRBJ2-1, reads EAGVAQSPRYKIIEKRQSVAFWCNPISGHATLYWYQQILGQGPKLLIQFQNNGVVDDSQLPKDRFSAERLKGVDSTLKIQPAKLEDSAVYLCASSLWYNEQFFGPGTRLTVL.

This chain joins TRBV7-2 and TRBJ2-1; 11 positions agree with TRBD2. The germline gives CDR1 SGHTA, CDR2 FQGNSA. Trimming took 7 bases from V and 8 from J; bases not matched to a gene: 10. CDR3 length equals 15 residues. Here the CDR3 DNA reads TGTGCCAGCACCACTAGCGGGAGAGGCTATGATGAGCAGTTCTTC. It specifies CASTTSGRGYDEQFF.

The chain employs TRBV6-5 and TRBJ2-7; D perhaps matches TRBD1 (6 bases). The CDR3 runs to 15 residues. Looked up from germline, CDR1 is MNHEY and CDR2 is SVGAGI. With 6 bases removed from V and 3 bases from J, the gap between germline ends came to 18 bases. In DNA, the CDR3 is TGTGCCAGCAGGCGCACGCTAACAGGGTTCTACGAGCAGTACTTC. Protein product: CASRRTLTGFYEQYF.

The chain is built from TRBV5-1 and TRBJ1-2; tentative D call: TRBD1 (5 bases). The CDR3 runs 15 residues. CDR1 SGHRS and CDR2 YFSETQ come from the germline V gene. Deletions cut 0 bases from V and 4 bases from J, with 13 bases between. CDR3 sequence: CASSLGFGDFYGYTF. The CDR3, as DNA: TGCGCCAGCAGCTTGGGATTCGGGGACTTCTATGGCTACACCTTC.

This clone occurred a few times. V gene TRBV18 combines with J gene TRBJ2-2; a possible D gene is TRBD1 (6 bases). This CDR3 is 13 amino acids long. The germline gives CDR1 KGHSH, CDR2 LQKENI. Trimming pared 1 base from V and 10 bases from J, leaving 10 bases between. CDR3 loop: CASSPRTALELFF. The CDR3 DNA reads TGTGCCAGCTCACCACGGACAGCCTTGGAGCTGTTTTTT.

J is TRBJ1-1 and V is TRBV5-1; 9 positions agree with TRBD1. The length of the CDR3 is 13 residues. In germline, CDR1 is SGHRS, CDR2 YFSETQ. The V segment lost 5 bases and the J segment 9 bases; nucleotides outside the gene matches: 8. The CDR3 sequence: CASRLRNRGQAFF. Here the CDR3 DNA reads TGCGCCAGCAGATTACGAAACAGGGGGCAAGCTTTCTTT.

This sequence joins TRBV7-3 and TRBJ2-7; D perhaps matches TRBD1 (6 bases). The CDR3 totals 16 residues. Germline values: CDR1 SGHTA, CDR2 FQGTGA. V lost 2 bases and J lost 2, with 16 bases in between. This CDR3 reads CASSLVGQLSTYEQYF. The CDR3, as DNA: TGTGCCAGCAGCTTAGTCGGACAGTTATCAACCTACGAGCAGTACTTC.

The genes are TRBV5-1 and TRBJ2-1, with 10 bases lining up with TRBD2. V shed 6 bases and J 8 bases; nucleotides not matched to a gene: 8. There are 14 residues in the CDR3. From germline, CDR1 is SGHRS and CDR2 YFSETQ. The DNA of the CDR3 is TGCGCCAGCACCTCTAGCGGGAGTCCAGATGAGCAGTTCTTC. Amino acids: CASTSSGSPDEQFF.

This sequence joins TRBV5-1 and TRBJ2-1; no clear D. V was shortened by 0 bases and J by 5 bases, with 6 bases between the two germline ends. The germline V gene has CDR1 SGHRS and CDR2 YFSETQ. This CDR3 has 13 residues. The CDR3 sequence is CASSLAHNNEQFF. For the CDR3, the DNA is TGCGCCAGCAGCTTGGCTCACAACAATGAGCAGTTCTTC. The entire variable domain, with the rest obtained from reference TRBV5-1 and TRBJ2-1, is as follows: KAGVTQTPRYLIKTRGQQVTLSCSPISGHRSVSWYQQTPGQGLQFLFEYFSETQRNKGNFPGRFSGRQFSNSRSEMNVSTLELGDSALYLCASSLAHNNEQFFGPGTRLTVL.

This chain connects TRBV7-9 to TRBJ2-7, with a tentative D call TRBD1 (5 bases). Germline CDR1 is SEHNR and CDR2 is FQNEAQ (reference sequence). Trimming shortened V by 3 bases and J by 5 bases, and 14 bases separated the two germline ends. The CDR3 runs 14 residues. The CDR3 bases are TGTGCCAGCAGCTTTACGGACACTCCCCACGAGCAGTACTTC. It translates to CASSFTDTPHEQYF.